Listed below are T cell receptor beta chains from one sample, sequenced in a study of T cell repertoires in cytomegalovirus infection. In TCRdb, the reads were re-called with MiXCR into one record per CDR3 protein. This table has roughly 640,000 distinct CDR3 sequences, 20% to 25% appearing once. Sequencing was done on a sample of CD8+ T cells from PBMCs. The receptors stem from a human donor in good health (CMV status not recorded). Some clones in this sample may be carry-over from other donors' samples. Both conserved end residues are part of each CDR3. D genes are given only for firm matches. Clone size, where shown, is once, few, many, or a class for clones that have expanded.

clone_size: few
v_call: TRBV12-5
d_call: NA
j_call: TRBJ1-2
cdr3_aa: CASDPLYGQPVGYTF
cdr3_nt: TGTGCTAGTGACCCATTATACGGACAGCCGGTTGGGTACACCTTC

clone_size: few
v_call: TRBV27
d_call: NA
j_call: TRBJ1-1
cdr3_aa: CASTTRGADTEAFF
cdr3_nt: TGTGCCAGCACAACGAGGGGAGCGGACACTGAAGCTTTCTTT

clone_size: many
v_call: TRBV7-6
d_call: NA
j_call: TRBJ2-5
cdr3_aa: CASSLRVWLQETQYF
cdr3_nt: TGTGCCAGCAGCCTACGGGTATGGCTTCAAGAGACCCAGTACTTC

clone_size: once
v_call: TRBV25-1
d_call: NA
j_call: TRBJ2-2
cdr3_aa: CASSFRNTGELLF
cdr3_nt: TGTGCCAGCAGTTTCAGGAACACCGGGGAGCTGTTGTTT

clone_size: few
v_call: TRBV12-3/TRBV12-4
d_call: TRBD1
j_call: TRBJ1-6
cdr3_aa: CASRDRVYNSPLHF
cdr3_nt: TGTGCCAGCAGGGACAGGGTCTATAATTCACCCCTCCACTTT

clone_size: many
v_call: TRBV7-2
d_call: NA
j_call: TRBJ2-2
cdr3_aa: CASSLADDTGELFF
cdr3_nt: TGTGCCAGCAGCTTAGCAGATGACACCGGGGAGCTGTTTTTT

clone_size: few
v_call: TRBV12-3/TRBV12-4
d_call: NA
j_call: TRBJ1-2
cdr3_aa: CASSLGMGINGYTF
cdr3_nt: TGTGCCAGCAGCCTGGGGATGGGTATTAATGGCTACACCTTC

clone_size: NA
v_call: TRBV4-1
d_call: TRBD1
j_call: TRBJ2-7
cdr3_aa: CASSPGQQLVTWEQYF
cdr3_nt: TGCGCCAGCAGCCCGGGACAGCAGCTAGTTACATGGGAGCAGTACTTC

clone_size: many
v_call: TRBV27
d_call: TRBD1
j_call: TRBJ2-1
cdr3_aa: CASSQGGLPYNEQFF
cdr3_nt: TGTGCCAGCAGTCAAGGGGGCCTACCATACAATGAGCAGTTCTTC

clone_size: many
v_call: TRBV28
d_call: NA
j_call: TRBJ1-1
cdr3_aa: CASSDSLGGTEAFF
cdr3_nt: TGTGCCAGCAGTGACAGCCTCGGGGGTACTGAAGCTTTCTTT

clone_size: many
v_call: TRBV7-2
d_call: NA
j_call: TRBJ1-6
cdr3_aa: CASSLEFIGGYNSPLHF
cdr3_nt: TGTGCCAGCAGCTTAGAGTTTATCGGAGGTTATAATTCACCCCTCCACTTT

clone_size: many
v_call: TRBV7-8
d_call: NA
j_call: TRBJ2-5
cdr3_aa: CASSLGRRQETQYF
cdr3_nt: TGTGCCAGCAGCCTAGGCCGGAGGCAAGAGACCCAGTACTTC

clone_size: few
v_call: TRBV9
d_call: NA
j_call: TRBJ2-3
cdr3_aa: CASSDDTQYF
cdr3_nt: TGTGCCAGCAGCGATGATACGCAGTATTTT

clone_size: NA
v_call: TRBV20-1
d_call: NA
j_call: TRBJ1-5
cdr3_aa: CSATWGGQPQHF
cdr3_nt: TGCAGTGCTACCTGGGGGGGTCAGCCCCAGCATTTT

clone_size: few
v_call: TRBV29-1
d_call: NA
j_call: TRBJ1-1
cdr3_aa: CSVGMGDTEAFF
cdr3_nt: TGCAGCGTTGGAATGGGGGACACTGAAGCTTTCTTT

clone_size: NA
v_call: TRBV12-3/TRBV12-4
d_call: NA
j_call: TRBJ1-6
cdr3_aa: CASSGGLSPPLHF
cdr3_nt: TGTGCCAGCAGTGGGGGACTTTCTCCACCCCTCCACTTT

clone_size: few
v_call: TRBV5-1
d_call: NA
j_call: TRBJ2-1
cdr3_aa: CASSLDRSNEQFF
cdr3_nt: TGCGCCAGCAGCTTGGATCGGAGCAATGAGCAGTTCTTC

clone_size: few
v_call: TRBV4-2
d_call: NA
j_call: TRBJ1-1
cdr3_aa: CASSQDWGSRNTEAFF
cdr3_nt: TGTGCCAGCAGCCAAGATTGGGGAAGTCGGAACACTGAAGCTTTCTTT

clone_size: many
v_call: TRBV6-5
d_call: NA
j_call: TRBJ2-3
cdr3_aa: CASRTADTQYF
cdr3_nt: TGTGCCAGCCGCACGGCAGATACGCAGTATTTT

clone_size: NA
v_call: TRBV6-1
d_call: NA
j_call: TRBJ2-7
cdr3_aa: CASRSGVIEQYF
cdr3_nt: TGTGCCAGCAGGTCGGGGGTTATCGAGCAGTACTTC

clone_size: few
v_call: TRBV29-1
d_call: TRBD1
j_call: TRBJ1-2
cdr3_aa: CSVERGQTRLFF
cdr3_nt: TGCAGCGTTGAACGGGGACAGACCCGTCTTTTCTTC

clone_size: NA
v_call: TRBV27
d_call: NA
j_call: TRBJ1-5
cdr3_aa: CASSLAPRSNQPQHF
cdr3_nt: TGTGCCAGCAGTTTGGCCCCACGGAGCAATCAGCCCCAGCATTTT

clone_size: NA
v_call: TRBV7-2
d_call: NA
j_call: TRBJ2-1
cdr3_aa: CASSMGLSSYNEQFF
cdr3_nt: TGTGCCAGCAGCATGGGACTGAGCTCCTACAATGAGCAGTTCTTC

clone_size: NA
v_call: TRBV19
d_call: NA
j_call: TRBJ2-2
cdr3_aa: CASSPGAHTGELFF
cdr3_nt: TGTGCCAGTAGCCCCGGGGCCCACACCGGGGAGCTGTTTTTT

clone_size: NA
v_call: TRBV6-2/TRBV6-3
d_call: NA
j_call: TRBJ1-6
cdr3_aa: CASSYGGARNSPLHF
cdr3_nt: TGTGCCAGCAGTTACGGTGGGGCGCGGAATTCACCCCTCCACTTT

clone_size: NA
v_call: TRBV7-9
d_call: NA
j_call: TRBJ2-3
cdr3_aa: CASTFPRSRDADTQYF
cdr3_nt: TGTGCCAGCACCTTCCCAAGGTCCAGGGACGCAGATACGCAGTATTTT

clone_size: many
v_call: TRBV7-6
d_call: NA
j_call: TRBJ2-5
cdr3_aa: CASSPNRAPRVETQYF
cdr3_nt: TGTGCCAGCAGCCCAAACAGGGCCCCAAGGGTTGAGACCCAGTACTTC

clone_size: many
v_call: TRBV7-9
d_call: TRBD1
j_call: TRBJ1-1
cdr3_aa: CASREGQMNTEAFF
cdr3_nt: TGTGCCAGCAGGGAGGGACAGATGAACACTGAAGCTTTCTTT

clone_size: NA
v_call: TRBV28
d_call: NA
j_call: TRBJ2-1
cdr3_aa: CASSQGQSNELFF
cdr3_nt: TGTGCCAGCAGCCAAGGACAGAGCAATGAGCTGTTCTTC

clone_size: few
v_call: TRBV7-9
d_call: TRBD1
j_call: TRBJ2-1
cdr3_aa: CASSWGQASSYNEQFF
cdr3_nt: TGTGCCAGCAGCTGGGGACAGGCAAGCTCCTACAATGAGCAGTTCTTC

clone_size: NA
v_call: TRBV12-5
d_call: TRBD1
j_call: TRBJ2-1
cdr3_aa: CASGFHITGGIDNEQFF
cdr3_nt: TGTGCTAGTGGTTTCCACATTACAGGGGGTATCGACAATGAGCAGTTCTTC

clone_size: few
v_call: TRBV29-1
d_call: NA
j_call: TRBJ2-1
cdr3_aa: CSVETFSGSNEQFF
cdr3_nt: TGCAGCGTTGAGACTTTTAGCGGTAGCAATGAGCAGTTCTTC

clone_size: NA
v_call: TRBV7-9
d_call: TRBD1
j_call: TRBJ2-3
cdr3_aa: CASSLLDRGVDRDTQYF
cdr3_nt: TGTGCCAGCAGCTTACTTGACAGGGGCGTAGATCGGGATACGCAGTATTTT

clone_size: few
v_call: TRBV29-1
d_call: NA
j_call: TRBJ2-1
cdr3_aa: CSVPEDNEQFF
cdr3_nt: TGCAGCGTTCCCGAGGACAATGAGCAGTTCTTC

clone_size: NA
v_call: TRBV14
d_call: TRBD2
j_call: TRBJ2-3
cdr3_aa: CASSQDYAGGASDTQYF
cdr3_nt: TGTGCCAGCAGCCAAGATTACGCCGGGGGGGCATCAGATACGCAGTATTTT

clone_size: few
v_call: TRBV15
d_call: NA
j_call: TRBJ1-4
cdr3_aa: CATSRGRLLFF
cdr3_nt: TGTGCCACCAGCAGAGGCAGGTTACTGTTTTTT

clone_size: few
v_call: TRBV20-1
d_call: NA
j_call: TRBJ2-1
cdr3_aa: CSARPGHAYNEQFF
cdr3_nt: TGCAGTGCCCGACCGGGGCACGCCTACAATGAGCAGTTCTTC

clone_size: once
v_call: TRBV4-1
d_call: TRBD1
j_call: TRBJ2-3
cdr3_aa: CASSLGGQGRYTGDTQYF
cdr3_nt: TGCGCCAGCAGCCTCGGGGGACAGGGAAGATACACAGGAGATACGCAGTATTTT

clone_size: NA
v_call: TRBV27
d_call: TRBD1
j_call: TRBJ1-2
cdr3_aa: CASSFRQGLEDYGYTF
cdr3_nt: TGTGCCAGCAGTTTCCGACAGGGATTGGAGGACTATGGCTACACCTTC

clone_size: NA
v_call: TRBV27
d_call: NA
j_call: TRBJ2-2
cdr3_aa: CATTTSAGNTGELFF
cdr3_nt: TGTGCCACCACAACTAGTGCAGGGAACACCGGGGAGCTGTTTTTT

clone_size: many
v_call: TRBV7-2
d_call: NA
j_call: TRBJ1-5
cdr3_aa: CASSPWDGANQPQHF
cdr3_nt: TGTGCCAGCAGCCCCTGGGATGGGGCAAATCAGCCCCAGCATTTT

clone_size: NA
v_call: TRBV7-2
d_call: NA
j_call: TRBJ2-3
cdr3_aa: CASSHGLEADTQYF
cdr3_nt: TGTGCCAGCAGCCACGGGCTCGAGGCAGATACGCAGTATTTT

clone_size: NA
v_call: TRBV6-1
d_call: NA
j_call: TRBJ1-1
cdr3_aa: CASSLGPAMNTEACF
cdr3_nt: TGTGCCAGCAGTTTAGGTCCAGCGATGAACACTGAAGCTTGCTTT

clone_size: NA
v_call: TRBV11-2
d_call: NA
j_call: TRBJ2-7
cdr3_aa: CASSLDHWGDLSYEQYF
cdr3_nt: TGTGCCAGCAGCTTAGATCATTGGGGGGATCTCTCCTACGAGCAGTACTTC

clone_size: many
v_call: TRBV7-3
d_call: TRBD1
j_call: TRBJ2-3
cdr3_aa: CASSHRTGAPDTQYF
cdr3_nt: TGTGCCAGCAGCCACCGGACAGGGGCGCCAGATACGCAGTATTTT

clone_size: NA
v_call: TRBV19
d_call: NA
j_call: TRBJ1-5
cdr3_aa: CASSIRGYSNQPQHF
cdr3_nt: TGTGCCAGTAGTATTCGGGGCTACAGCAATCAGCCCCAGCATTTT

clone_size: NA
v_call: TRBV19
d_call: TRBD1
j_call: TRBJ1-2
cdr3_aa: CASKSRQGANRGYTF
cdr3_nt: TGTGCCAGTAAATCGCGGCAGGGGGCAAATCGTGGCTACACCTTC

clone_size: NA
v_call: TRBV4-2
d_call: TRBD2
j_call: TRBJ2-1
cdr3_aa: CASSQEAGGGDEQFF
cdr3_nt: TGTGCCAGCAGCCAAGAGGCCGGGGGGGGTGATGAGCAGTTCTTC

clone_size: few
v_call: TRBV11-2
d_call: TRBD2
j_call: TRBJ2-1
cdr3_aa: CASSLEPIAGALNEQFF
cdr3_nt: TGTGCCAGCAGCTTAGAGCCCATAGCGGGGGCGTTGAATGAGCAGTTCTTC

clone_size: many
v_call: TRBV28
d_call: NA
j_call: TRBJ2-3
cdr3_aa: CASSPRTRADTQYF
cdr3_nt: TGTGCCAGCAGTCCCCGAACTCGGGCAGATACGCAGTATTTT

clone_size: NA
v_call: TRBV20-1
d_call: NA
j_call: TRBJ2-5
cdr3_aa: CSRLSRDTRKTQYF
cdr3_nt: TGCAGTCGGCTAAGTAGGGACACGCGAAAGACCCAGTACTTC

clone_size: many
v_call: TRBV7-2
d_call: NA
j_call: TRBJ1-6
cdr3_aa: CASSSSSYNSPLHF
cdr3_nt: TGTGCCAGCAGCTCCTCCTCCTATAATTCACCCCTCCACTTT

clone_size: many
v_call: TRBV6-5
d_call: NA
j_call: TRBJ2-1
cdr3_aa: CASSYGWDNEQFF
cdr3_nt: TGTGCCAGCAGTTACGGATGGGACAATGAGCAGTTCTTC